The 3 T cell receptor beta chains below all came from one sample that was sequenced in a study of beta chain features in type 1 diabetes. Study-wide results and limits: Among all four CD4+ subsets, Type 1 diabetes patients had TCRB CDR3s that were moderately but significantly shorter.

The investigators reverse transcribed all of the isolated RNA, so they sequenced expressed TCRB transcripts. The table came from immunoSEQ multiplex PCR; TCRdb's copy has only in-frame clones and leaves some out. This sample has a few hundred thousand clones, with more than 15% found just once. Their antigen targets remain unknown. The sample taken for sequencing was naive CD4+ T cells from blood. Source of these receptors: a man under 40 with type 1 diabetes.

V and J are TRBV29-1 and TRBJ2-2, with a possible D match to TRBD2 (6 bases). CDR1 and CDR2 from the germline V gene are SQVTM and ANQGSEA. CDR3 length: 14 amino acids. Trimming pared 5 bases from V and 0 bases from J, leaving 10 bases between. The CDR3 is CSVPRETNTGELFF. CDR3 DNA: TGCAGCGTTCCACGGGAGACGAACACCGGGGAGCTGTTTTTT.

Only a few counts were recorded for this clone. The CDR3 spells CSAEIVYEQYF. CDR3 DNA: TGCAGCGCCGAAATTGTATACGAGCAGTACTTC. This chain joins TRBV29-1 and TRBJ2-7; D gene uncertain. The V gene's germline CDR1 is SQVTM and CDR2 ANQGSEA. This CDR3 has 11 residues. Trimming left V 7 bases short and J 4 bases short, with 11 bases between.

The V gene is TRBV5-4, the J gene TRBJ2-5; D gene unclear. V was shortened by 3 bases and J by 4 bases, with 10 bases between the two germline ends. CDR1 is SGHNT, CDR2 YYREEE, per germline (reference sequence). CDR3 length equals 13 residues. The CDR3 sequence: CASSSDQRETQYF. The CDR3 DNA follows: TGTGCCAGCAGCTCGGACCAGCGAGAGACCCAGTACTTC.